This TCR beta chain was sequenced for a study of blood T cells in healthy people across ages. Using a J-beta primer mix together with a sample-barcoded 5' primer, a second PCR was run for about 6 to 12 cycles. Per sample, CDR3-containing paired-end reads numbered at least 2.5 million. TCRdb ran MiXCR on the 5' RACE reads and lists one entry per CDR3 protein. The table lists 850,000 or so distinct CDR3 sequences, 29% of them singletons, with roughly 17% in the top ten. The CDR3 totals 14 residues. From germline, CDR1 is KGHSH and CDR2 LQKENI. In regard to this clonotype: Mismatch with germline at one junction end may stem from a read error.

PBMCs were isolated at a quantity of at least 7 million per sample. Source material: blood. The gene calls are TRBV18 and TRBJ1-5; D might be TRBD1 (6 bases). The TCR sequence derives from a woman of 80 years or more in good health. Here the CDR3 reads CASSQGVANQPHHF. DNA of the CDR3: TGTGCCAGCTCACAGGGGGTCGCCAACCAGCCCCACCATTTT.